This entry lists 26 T cell receptor beta chains sequenced from one sample in a study of blood T cell repertoires in COVID-19. Only in-frame clones appear in the TCRdb table, and some are missing; sequencing was by immunoSEQ multiplex PCR. The sample holds about 120,000 clones; 82% are singletons and the top ten take roughly 12%. What was sequenced was peripheral blood. All receptors come from a human donor in a cohort sampled during active COVID-19.

The rearrangement links TRBV5-1 to TRBJ2-7, with 9 bases identical to TRBD1. Germline V gene lookup returns CDR1 SGHRS and CDR2 YFSETQ. The trim removed 2 bases at V and 0 bases at J, leaving 6 bases unmatched. There are 16 residues in the CDR3. This chain's CDR3 is CASSLGDRGSSYEQYF. The CDR3 DNA follows: TGCGCCAGCAGCTTAGGCGACAGGGGGAGCTCCTACGAGCAGTACTTC.

The gene calls are TRBV7-8 and TRBJ2-3, with 8 nucleotides matching TRBD1. V shed 5 bases, J shed 4 bases, and the junction held 14 bases outside the gene matches. This CDR3 has 17 residues. Germline CDR1 reads SGHVS; CDR2 reads FQNEAQ. DNA for the CDR3: TGTGCCAGCAGCCTAGTAGGATTGACAGGGGCGGCAGATACGCAGTATTTT. Its translation: CASSLVGLTGAADTQYF. The full variable domain, with the rest looked up from reference TRBV7-8 and TRBJ2-3, is GAGVSQSPRYKVAKRGQDVALRCDPISGHVSLFWYQQALGQGPEFLTYFQNEAQLDKSGLPSDRFFAERPEGSVSTLKIQRTQQEDSAVYLCASSLVGLTGAADTQYFGPGTRLTVL.

V gene TRBV3-1 (or the pseudogene TRBV3-2) combines with J gene TRBJ2-7, with 8 positions matching TRBD1. The CDR3 extends over 16 amino acids. Germline CDR1 is LGHDT and CDR2 is YNNKEL (reference sequence). V shed 4 bases and J 2 bases; nucleotides not matched to a gene: 10. The CDR3 sequence: CASSLRTGWYPYEQYF. Here the CDR3 DNA reads TGTGCCAGCAGCCTCCGGACAGGGTGGTATCCCTACGAGCAGTACTTC.

This sequence joins TRBV6-5 and TRBJ2-1; TRBD1 aligns across 9 bases. Germline V gene lookup returns CDR1 MNHEY and CDR2 SVGAGI. Trimming at V came to 6 bases and at J to 8 bases, leaving 5 bases not matched to a gene. The CDR3 extends over 13 amino acids. CDR3 amino acids: CASRRTGADEQFF. The CDR3 nucleotides are TGTGCCAGCAGGAGGACAGGGGCTGATGAGCAGTTCTTC.

CDR3 loop: CASSAGDSNQPQHF. The CDR3 nucleotides are TGCGCCAGCAGCGCAGGGGATAGTAATCAGCCCCAGCATTTT. This rearrangement joins TRBV5-1 to TRBJ1-5; tentatively, D is TRBD1 (6 bases). Between the trimmed V and J ends, which lost 4 bases and 4 bases, there was a span of 12 bases. Looked up from germline, CDR1 is SGHRS and CDR2 is YFSETQ. The CDR3 is 14 residues long.

J is TRBJ1-2 and V is TRBV4-1; D gene uncertain. Germline loops: CDR1 MGHRA, CDR2 YSYEKL. This CDR3 has 16 residues. Trimming cost V 0 bases and J 7 bases, with 18 bases left between them. DNA of the CDR3: TGCGCCAGCAGCCAAGAACAACAAGGGAGGGTCGGTGGCTACACCTTC. Residues: CASSQEQQGRVGGYTF.

This clone was counted once. This chain joins TRBV5-6 and TRBJ2-5, with TRBD1 matching 9 bases. CDR1 SGHDT and CDR2 YYEEEE come from the germline V gene. J lost 7 bases, V lost 4 bases, and 8 bases had no gene match. The CDR3 is 14 residues long. CDR3 nucleotides: TGTGCCAGCAGCCGTGGAGGACAGGGGACGACCCAGTACTTC. Amino acids: CASSRGGQGTTQYF.

The chain combines TRBV29-1 with TRBJ2-7; D possibly corresponds to TRBD1 (6 bases). Trimming took 4 bases from V and 4 from J, leaving 17 bases between them. The CDR3 has 14 residues. Germline lookup yields CDR1 SQVTM and CDR2 ANQGSEA. This chain's CDR3 is CSVVDPPQGYEQYF. In DNA, the CDR3 is TGCAGCGTTGTTGACCCTCCGCAGGGGTACGAGCAGTACTTC.

Only one count was recorded for this clone. The gene calls are TRBV29-1 and TRBJ2-1; the D gene is possibly TRBD1 (5 bases). V dropped 4 bases and J dropped 6 bases, with 13 bases sitting between them. The length of the CDR3 is 13 residues. In germline, CDR1 is SQVTM, CDR2 ANQGSEA. CDR3 region: CSVVRGSGNEQFF. In DNA, the CDR3 is TGCAGCGTTGTAAGGGGCTCCGGCAATGAGCAGTTCTTC.

V gene TRBV7-7 combines with J gene TRBJ2-3; TRBD2 aligns across 9 bases. With V trimmed by 0 bases and J by 3 bases, 1 base remained unmatched. This CDR3 spans 15 amino acids. The germline CDR1 and CDR2 sequences are SSHAT and FNYEAQ (reference sequence). CDR3 sequence reads: CASSLAGLATDTQYF. The CDR3 coding sequence is TGTGCCAGCAGCTTAGCGGGACTAGCTACAGATACGCAGTATTTT.

The chain employs TRBV7-9 and TRBJ1-4, with D tentatively TRBD1 (5 bases). The CDR3 has 13 residues. In germline, CDR1 is SEHNR, CDR2 FQNEAQ (reference sequence). V lost 7 bases and J lost 4, with 10 bases in between. The CDR3 here is CASTHGGNEKLFF. Here the CDR3 DNA reads TGTGCCAGCACCCACGGGGGTAATGAAAAACTGTTTTTT.

The chain joins TRBV11-2 to TRBJ2-5; 7 bases fit TRBD1. Per germline, CDR1 SGHAT and CDR2 FQNNGV. V shed 6 bases and J 5 bases; nucleotides not matched to a gene: 6. This CDR3 has 13 residues. The CDR3 region has the DNA TGTGCCAGCAGGCCCGGGACAGCGGAGACCCAGTACTTC. Residues: CASRPGTAETQYF.

The V call is TRBV9, the J call TRBJ1-4; 9 bases match TRBD1. With V trimmed by 4 bases and J by 5 bases, 9 bases remained unmatched. Germline assignment: CDR1 SGDLS and CDR2 YYNGEE. This CDR3 region has 16 residues. The CDR3 sequence is CASSPTVGTGNEKLFF. The CDR3 DNA reads TGTGCCAGCAGCCCAACAGTGGGGACAGGGAATGAAAAACTGTTTTTT.

The V and J genes are TRBV7-8 and TRBJ2-7; 8 bases are a match to TRBD1. This CDR3 is built from 15 residues. Germline assignment: CDR1 SGHVS and CDR2 FQNEAQ. With V trimmed by 1 base and J by 3 bases, 5 bases remained unmatched. For the CDR3, the DNA is TGTGCCAGCAGCTTAGGGATCGGGACAGGCTACGAGCAGTACTTC. Encoded protein: CASSLGIGTGYEQYF.

The chain combines TRBV4-1 with TRBJ1-2; D is perhaps TRBD1 (5 bases). Germline CDR1 MGHRA, CDR2 YSYEKL. The CDR3 is 14 residues long. V lost 4 bases, J lost 2 bases, and 11 bases lay in between. The CDR3 nucleotides are TGCGCCAGCAGCCGTCCGGGGGAGAACTATGGCTACACCTTC. Its protein product is CASSRPGENYGYTF.

The chain couples TRBV28 to TRBJ1-2; D is possibly TRBD1 (5 bases). The CDR3 has 17 amino acids. Germline V CDR1 and CDR2: MDHEN, SYDVKM. Deletions cut 3 bases from V and 6 bases from J, with 23 bases between. In DNA form, the CDR3 reads TGTGCCAGCAGTTTGACTCTGGGGGGGGGATTGTTGGATGGCTACACCTTC. It is translated as CASSLTLGGGLLDGYTF.

The V and J genes are TRBV15 and TRBJ1-1; D remains unclear. Trimming stripped 4 bases from V and 5 bases from J, with 11 bases between. Germline V gives CDR1 LNHNV, CDR2 YYDKDF (reference sequence). The CDR3 spans 13 residues. As DNA, the CDR3 is TGTGCCACCAGCACCGAAGACTGGACTGAAGCTTTCTTT. Translating it yields CATSTEDWTEAFF.

The rearrangement uses TRBV29-1 and TRBJ1-1; tentatively, D is TRBD1 (6 bases). V shed 4 bases and J shed 3 bases, with 18 bases lying between them. Germline V gives CDR1 SQVTM, CDR2 ANQGSEA. CDR3 length: 15 residues. As DNA, the CDR3 is TGCAGCGTTGTTCCCCTAACAGGGAAGGACACTGAAGCTTTCTTT. It specifies CSVVPLTGKDTEAFF.

The chain's CDR3 is CASSTSNYGYTF. Here the CDR3 DNA reads TGTGCCAGCAGCACATCAAACTATGGCTACACCTTC. This chain uses TRBV6-2 or TRBV6-3 with TRBJ1-2; no clear D gene. V was cut by 6 bases and J by 2 bases, with 7 bases left in between. CDR3 length: 12 residues. Germline V gives CDR1 MNHEY, CDR2 SVGEGT.

J is TRBJ2-7 and V is TRBV11-3; 8 positions match TRBD1. Germline values: CDR1 SGHNT, CDR2 YENEEA. This CDR3 has 15 amino acids. With V trimmed by 2 bases and J by 2 bases, 5 bases remained unmatched. The CDR3, as DNA: TGTGCCAGCAGCTTAACAGGACAGGGTACCTACGAGCAGTACTTC. Protein: CASSLTGQGTYEQYF.

The chain uses TRBV18 and TRBJ1-2; possible D gene TRBD1, 6 bases. The length of the CDR3 is 13 residues. CDR1 and CDR2 from the germline V gene are KGHSH and LQKENI. V was shortened by 2 bases and J by 5 bases, with 9 bases between the two germline ends. The CDR3 region has the DNA TGTGCCAGCTCACCAGGGGGCAGATATGGCTACACCTTC. Its protein is CASSPGGRYGYTF. Filled out from reference TRBV18 and TRBJ1-2, the complete variable domain reads NAGVMQNPRHLVRRRGQEARLRCSPMKGHSHVYWYRQLPEEGLKFMVYLQKENIIDESGMPKERFSAEFPKEGPSILRIQQVVRGDSAAYFCASSPGGRYGYTFGSGTRLTVV.

The genes are TRBV6-5 and TRBJ2-6, with D perhaps TRBD2 (5 bases). This CDR3 region has 14 residues. Trimming cost V 6 bases and J 0 bases, with 6 bases left between them. The germline V gene has CDR1 MNHEY and CDR2 SVGAGI. This CDR3 reads CASSAGSGANVLTF. The CDR3 region has the DNA TGTGCCAGCAGCGCGGGCTCTGGGGCCAACGTCCTGACTTTC.

The V and J genes are TRBV7-9 and TRBJ2-1; 11 positions agree with TRBD2. The V and J ends lost 6 bases and 6 bases, in that order; junction bases with no gene match: 4. The CDR3 is made up of 14 amino acids. Germline V gene sequence: CDR1 SEHNR, CDR2 FQNEAQ (reference sequence). The CDR3 region has the DNA TGTGCCAGCAGTAAAGGACTAGCGGGCAATGAGCAGTTCTTC. Translated: CASSKGLAGNEQFF. Full variable domain (outside the CDR3, taken from reference TRBV7-9 and TRBJ2-1): DTGVSQNPRHKITKRGQNVTFRCDPISEHNRLYWYRQTLGQGPEFLTYFQNEAQLEKSRLLSDRFSAERPKGSFSTLEIQRTEQGDSAMYLCASSKGLAGNEQFFGPGTRLTVL.

The chain employs TRBV29-1 and TRBJ1-4; maybe TRBD1 (5 bases). This CDR3 is 15 amino acids long. Deletions cut 4 bases from V and 0 bases from J, with 12 bases between. CDR1 and CDR2 from the germline V gene are SQVTM and ANQGSEA. The CDR3 loop is CSVADRNPTNEKLFF. DNA for the CDR3: TGCAGCGTTGCAGACAGAAACCCAACTAATGAAAAACTGTTTTTT.

The gene calls are TRBV6-1 and TRBJ1-2, with D maybe TRBD1 (5 bases). Germline V gives CDR1 MNHNS, CDR2 SASEGT. The CDR3 length is 16 residues. V was cut by 0 bases and J by 5 bases, with 16 bases left in between. The CDR3 region is CASSEATGSRPYGYTF. The DNA for the CDR3 is TGTGCCAGCAGTGAAGCTACAGGCTCCAGACCTTATGGCTACACCTTC.

This sequence joins TRBV7-8 and TRBJ1-2, with D hard to call. V shed 2 bases and J shed 8 bases, with 12 bases lying between them. The germline CDR1 and CDR2 sequences are SGHVS and FQNEAQ. This CDR3 region has 13 residues. The DNA of the CDR3 is TGTGCCAGCAGCTTACGCCAGGATCAAGGCTACACCTTC. Residues: CASSLRQDQGYTF.